The source of this T cell receptor (beta chain) is a study of beta chain features in type 1 diabetes. General observations from the study: More deletions and fewer insertions at VDJ junctions were seen in type 1 diabetes patients.

About this clone: Its target is not known.

All of the isolated RNA was reverse transcribed, so expressed TCRB transcripts were sequenced. About 4 million reads per sample were averaged for naive, central memory and regulatory samples. Produced via immunoSEQ multiplex PCR; TCRdb's table is partial and in-frame only. In the table there are around 430,000 clones, 25% to 35% of which are singletons. Based on CD45RO/CCR7/CD25/CD127/CD95/CD27, CD4+ regulatory, stem cell-like memory, naive and central memory cells were sorted. Populations obtained by sorting all exceeded 95% purity. The source material was naive CD4+ T cells from blood. This clonotype originated in a man aged 18-30 years in good health.

CDR3 in amino acids: CASTLAGGVTEAFF. CDR3 nucleotide sequence: TGTGCCAGCACTTTAGCAGGAGGGGTAACTGAAGCTTTCTTT. The chain carries TRBV7-9 and TRBJ1-1; D is perhaps TRBD1 (5 bases). This CDR3 has 14 residues. V lost 7 bases, J lost 5 bases, and 17 bases lay in between. The germline CDR1 and CDR2 sequences are SEHNR and FQNEAQ (reference sequence).